The 23 T cell receptor beta chains listed next were all sequenced from one sample in a study of PD-1 blockade in classical Hodgkin lymphoma. Using immunoSEQ multiplex PCR, the repertoire was profiled, and TCRdb retains in-frame clones only, with some absent. The repertoire holds more than 40,000 clones, 78% seen once, with 37% in the top ten. The time point here: cycle 4 day 1 (C4D1), after less than seven weeks of nivolumab. Each of the patients experienced relapse following autologous stem cell transplantation, and their brentuximab vedotin exposure differed. This specimen was peripheral blood mononuclear cells (PBMCs), taken before the fourth cycle of nivolumab. These receptor sequences come from a human donor with classical Hodgkin lymphoma.

As to this clone: Other DNA sequences in this specimen translate into the identical CDR3. The chain uses TRBV18 and TRBJ1-6, with 8 bases lining up with TRBD1. In germline, CDR1 is KGHSH, CDR2 LQKENI. The CDR3 is 16 residues long. V trimming: 0 bases; J trimming: 3 bases; junction bases outside the gene matches: 1. CDR3 nucleotide sequence: TGTGCCAGCTCACCACCTGGACAGGGCTATAATTCACCCCTCCACTTT. This encodes CASSPPGQGYNSPLHF. Drawing the rest from reference TRBV18 and TRBJ1-6, the complete variable domain is NAGVMQNPRHLVRRRGQEARLRCSPMKGHSHVYWYRQLPEEGLKFMVYLQKENIIDESGMPKERFSAEFPKEGPSILRIQQVVRGDSAAYFCASSPPGQGYNSPLHFGNGTRLTVT.

The chain carries TRBV2 and TRBJ2-4; 9 bases fit TRBD1. Germline V lookup: CDR1 SNHLY, CDR2 FYNNEI. The CDR3 is made up of 13 amino acids. CDR3 loop: CAELGQGQNIQYF. In nucleotides, the CDR3 is TGTGCTGAACTGGGACAGGGCCAAAACATTCAGTACTTC.

The J gene is TRBJ2-1, the V gene TRBV11-3, with 9 bases fitting TRBD1. This CDR3 contains 15 residues. With 3 bases clipped from V and 4 bases from J, the junction kept 4 bases outside the gene matches. Per the germline V gene, CDR1 is SGHNT and CDR2 is YENEEA. The CDR3 here is CASSLGDRAYNEQFF. For the CDR3, the DNA is TGTGCCAGCAGCTTGGGGGACAGGGCATACAATGAGCAGTTCTTC.

The chain has TRBV5-8 and TRBJ1-5; 9 positions agree with TRBD1. V dropped 4 bases and J dropped 6; count of bases not matched to a gene: 11. Germline V gene sequence: CDR1 SGHTS, CDR2 YDEGEE. The CDR3 spans 16 residues. This chain's CDR3 is CASSRVGTGISQPQHF. The CDR3 DNA reads TGTGCCAGCAGCCGCGTTGGGACAGGGATAAGTCAGCCCCAGCATTTT.

This clone was seen once. The rearrangement links TRBV12-5 to TRBJ2-5; D ambiguous. Trimming took off 6 bases at V and 6 bases at J, with 14 bases between the two ends. This CDR3 contains 13 residues. CDR1 and CDR2 (germline): LGHNT, FRNRAP. CDR3 sequence reads: CASGTDPVKTQYF. The DNA of the CDR3 is TGTGCTAGTGGCACGGACCCCGTCAAGACCCAGTACTTC.

There are a few counts of this clone. V usage is TRBV27 and J usage is TRBJ2-7, with D perhaps TRBD2 (6 bases). From germline, CDR1 is MNHEY and CDR2 SMNVEV (reference sequence). V lost 11 bases and J 3 bases, leaving 17 bases between the germline ends. This CDR3 region has 13 residues. The CDR3 bases are TGTGCCCGGGACCCGGGACTGAACTACGAGCAGTACTTC. Translating gives CARDPGLNYEQYF.

The chain employs TRBV19 and TRBJ1-5; D is undetermined. The V and J ends lost 4 bases and 2 bases respectively, with 12 bases between them. CDR1 and CDR2 from the germline V gene are LNHDA and SQIVND (reference sequence). The CDR3 sequence is 15 residues long. The DNA of the CDR3 is TGTGCCAGTAGTAGCGCATCTTCGGGCAATCAGCCCCAGCATTTT. Its translation is CASSSASSGNQPQHF. Drawing the rest from reference TRBV19 and TRBJ1-5, the complete variable domain is DGGITQSPKYLFRKEGQNVTLSCEQNLNHDAMYWYRQDPGQGLRLIYYSQIVNDFQKGDIAEGYSVSREKKESFPLTVTSAQKNPTAFYLCASSSASSGNQPQHFGDGTRLSIL.

The chain joins TRBV5-3 to TRBJ1-1; no reliable D call. TRBV5-3 is noted as an ORF with a role that remains uncertain. Trimming cost V 3 bases and J 1 base, with 13 bases left between them. The CDR3 sequence is 15 residues long. The CDR3 DNA follows: TGTGCCAGAAGCTGTTTCGGCCCATGGAACACTGAAGCTTTCTTT. Protein: CARSCFGPWNTEAFF.

This clone was recorded only once. This chain uses TRBV6-6 with TRBJ1-1; D remains ambiguous. The V end lost 5 bases, the J end lost 6 bases, and 10 bases lay between the germline ends. The V gene's germline CDR1 is MNHNY and CDR2 SVGAGI (reference sequence). The CDR3 sequence is 12 residues long. CDR3 nucleotide sequence: TGTGCCAGCAGTCCCGACGGCGCTGAAGCTTTCTTT. Its translation is CASSPDGAEAFF.

V gene TRBV19 combines with J gene TRBJ1-1; D gene uncertain. There are 15 residues in the CDR3. V was shortened by 1 base and J by 1 base, with 10 bases between the two germline ends. Germline CDR1 reads LNHDA; CDR2 reads SQIVND (reference sequence). The CDR3 region has the DNA TGTGCCAGTAGTATAGCCGTGTCGGCGAACACTGAAGCTTTCTTT. This sequence encodes CASSIAVSANTEAFF.

The genes are TRBV7-9 and TRBJ1-1, with D perhaps matching TRBD1 (5 bases). CDR1 and CDR2 (germline): SEHNR, FQNEAQ (reference sequence). The V gene lost 0 bases and the J gene lost 4 bases, with 15 bases spanning the gap. The CDR3 sequence is 16 residues long. CDR3 in DNA: TGTGCCAGCAGCTTAGCCGGAGGTCAGGGAGGCACTGAAGCTTTCTTT. Its protein product is CASSLAGGQGGTEAFF.

This clone turned up a few times. The chain employs TRBV7-9 and TRBJ1-2; D remains ambiguous. The V and J ends lost 1 base and 7 bases respectively, with 7 bases between them. Germline V CDR1 and CDR2: SEHNR, FQNEAQ (reference sequence). The CDR3 has 12 residues. The CDR3 region has the DNA TGTGCCAGCAGCTTAGTTTGGGGTGGCTACACCTTC. This translates into CASSLVWGGYTF.

The rearrangement joins TRBV28 to TRBJ2-7; TRBD2 agrees at 7 bases. This CDR3 spans 13 amino acids. CDR1 and CDR2 (germline): MDHEN, SYDVKM. After removal of 5 bases from V and 0 bases from J, the junction contained 1 base not matched to a gene. CDR3 nucleotides: TGTGCCAGCAGTGGGGACTACTCCTACGAGCAGTACTTC. It is translated as CASSGDYSYEQYF.

The V and J genes are TRBV28 and TRBJ1-2; D uncertain. This CDR3 contains 14 residues. Trimming removed 2 bases from V and 0 bases from J, with 7 bases in between. The V gene's germline CDR1 is MDHEN and CDR2 SYDVKM. CDR3 residues: CASSLDLTNYGYTF. CDR3 sequence (DNA): TGTGCCAGCAGTTTAGACCTTACTAACTATGGCTACACCTTC.

V gene TRBV25-1 combines with J gene TRBJ2-2; D is perhaps TRBD1 (6 bases). Germline CDR1 reads MGHDK; CDR2 reads SYGVNS. The CDR3 consists of 15 residues. V was cut by 6 bases and J by 0 bases, with 11 bases left in between. The CDR3 DNA is TGTGCCAGCAGGGACAGACGAACGAACACCGGGGAGCTGTTTTTT. Its protein is CASRDRRTNTGELFF.

Concerning this clone: One end of the junction varies from germline; a read error may be responsible. The V gene is TRBV10-3, the J gene TRBJ1-2, with D possibly matching TRBD1 (5 bases). This CDR3 is built from 14 residues. CDR1 ENHRY and CDR2 SYGVKD come from the germline V gene. The CDR3 sequence is CAISQSGYGYGYTF. CDR3 coding DNA: TGTGCCATCAGTCAGTCAGGGTACGGTTATGGCTACACCTTC.

V usage is TRBV5-1 and J usage is TRBJ1-1, with D perhaps matching TRBD1 (6 bases). This CDR3 comprises 15 residues. V was clipped by 6 bases and J by 2 bases, with 17 bases between them. Germline V gene data show CDR1 as SGHRS and CDR2 as YFSETQ. In nucleotides, the CDR3 is TGCGCCAGCAAGCCGGGACATGGGGAAAACACTGAAGCTTTCTTT. Protein sequence: CASKPGHGENTEAFF. Together with reference TRBV5-1 and TRBJ1-1, the CDR3 gives the full variable domain: KAGVTQTPRYLIKTRGQQVTLSCSPISGHRSVSWYQQTPGQGLQFLFEYFSETQRNKGNFPGRFSGRQFSNSRSEMNVSTLELGDSALYLCASKPGHGENTEAFFGQGTRLTVV.

This chain joins TRBV5-1 and TRBJ2-5, with 10 bases matching TRBD2. V gave up 1 base and J gave up 2 bases; unmatched junction bases: 2. CDR3 length: 15 residues. Germline V gene data show CDR1 as SGHRS and CDR2 as YFSETQ. In nucleotides, the CDR3 is TGCGCCAGCAGCTTGTCAGCGGGGGGGCAAGAGACCCAGTACTTC. Encoded protein: CASSLSAGGQETQYF.

This clone was seen only once. The V and J genes are TRBV15 and TRBJ2-7; D assignment may be TRBD1 or TRBD2 (5 bases each). The ends were cut back, 0 bases at V and 6 bases at J, with 12 bases in the middle. The CDR3 has 14 residues. The V gene's germline CDR1 is LNHNV and CDR2 YYDKDF (reference sequence). The CDR3: CATSREWGRGEQYF. For the CDR3, the DNA is TGTGCCACCAGCAGAGAATGGGGGAGAGGCGAGCAGTACTTC.

This clone has only one observation. The gene calls are TRBV29-1 and TRBJ2-2; 8 bases are shared with TRBD1. The ends lost 5 bases at V and 7 bases at J; junction bases unmatched: 15. The V gene's germline CDR1 is SQVTM and CDR2 ANQGSEA. The CDR3 totals 16 residues. CDR3: CSVKGGTGLYGGELFF. The CDR3 coding sequence is TGCAGCGTTAAAGGGGGGACAGGCTTATATGGCGGGGAGCTGTTTTTT.

V and J are TRBV7-2 and TRBJ1-6, with a weak D call TRBD1 (5 bases). The CDR3 loop spans 14 amino acids. Germline lookup yields CDR1 SGHTA and CDR2 FQGNSA. Trimming shortened V by 2 bases and J by 5 bases, and 7 bases separated the two germline ends. CDR3 sequence: CASSLSQDNSPLHF. The CDR3 nucleotides are TGTGCCAGCAGCTTATCACAGGATAATTCACCCCTCCACTTT.

The genes are TRBV7-2 and TRBJ2-7, with 11 bases aligning to TRBD2. Germline V gene lookup returns CDR1 SGHTA and CDR2 FQGNSA. CDR3 length equals 16 residues. After removal of 1 base from V and 3 bases from J, the junction contained 5 bases not matched to a gene. The CDR3 loop is CASSLGATSGGYEQYF. In nucleotides, the CDR3 is TGTGCCAGCAGCTTAGGGGCTACTAGCGGGGGCTACGAGCAGTACTTC. The entire variable domain, with the rest obtained from reference TRBV7-2 and TRBJ2-7, is as follows: GAGVSQSPSNKVTEKGKDVELRCDPISGHTALYWYRQSLGQGLEFLIYFQGNSAPDKSGLPSDRFSAERTGGSVSTLTIQRTQQEDSAVYLCASSLGATSGGYEQYFGPGTRLTVT.

V usage is TRBV15 and J usage is TRBJ2-7, with D tentatively TRBD2 (5 bases). V lost 0 bases and J 3 bases, leaving 9 bases between the germline ends. In germline, CDR1 is LNHNV, CDR2 YYDKDF (reference sequence). The CDR3 is 14 residues long. The CDR3 reads CATSRDPGSYEQYF. DNA of the CDR3: TGTGCCACCAGCAGAGATCCGGGGAGCTACGAGCAGTACTTC.